A single sample gave rise to the 14 T cell receptor beta chains below, sequenced in a study of lymphopenia after photon versus proton radiotherapy. Generated by immunoSEQ multiplex PCR, the TCRdb table keeps only in-frame clones and is missing some. The top ten hold over 25% of the sample, which has about 53,000 clones, approximately 82% seen once. Sequenced here: peripheral blood, sampled from a patient treated with photon-based radiotherapy. These TCRs come from a man aged 45-60 years with gastric cancer.

The V and J genes are TRBV6-6 and TRBJ1-5, with D uncertain. The germline V gene has CDR1 MNHNY and CDR2 SVGAGI (reference sequence). V lost 2 bases and J 2 bases, leaving 4 bases between the germline ends. CDR3 length: 13 residues. The DNA of the CDR3 is TGTGCCAGCAGTTACGCTCGCAATCAGCCCCAGCATTTT. It is translated as CASSYARNQPQHF.

This chain uses TRBV28 with TRBJ2-1; 9 bases line up with TRBD2. This CDR3 has 16 residues. The V gene's germline CDR1 is MDHEN and CDR2 SYDVKM. Germline trimming cut 5 bases from V and 6 bases from J; bases unmatched to any gene: 11. In nucleotides, the CDR3 is TGTGCCAGCAGTGCCTCTCTGGCGGGAGGGCCCAATGAGCAGTTCTTC. It yields the protein CASSASLAGGPNEQFF.

The chain is built from TRBV9 and TRBJ1-1; D may be TRBD1 (6 bases). The CDR3 has 16 residues. The V end lost 4 bases, the J end lost 0 bases, and 16 bases lay between the germline ends. CDR1 is SGDLS and CDR2 is YYNGEE in the germline V gene. CDR3 in amino acids: CASSPFSGAMNTEAFF. Here the CDR3 DNA reads TGTGCCAGCAGCCCCTTCTCGGGGGCCATGAACACTGAAGCTTTCTTT.

This rearrangement joins TRBV4-2 to TRBJ1-2; D possibly corresponds to TRBD1 (5 bases). From germline, CDR1 is LGHNA and CDR2 YNFKEQ. The V end lost 0 bases, the J end lost 2 bases, and 10 bases lay between the germline ends. The CDR3 covers 15 residues. CDR3 amino acids: CASSQDDRVNYGYTF. The CDR3 DNA sequence: TGTGCCAGCAGCCAAGACGACAGAGTGAACTATGGCTACACCTTC.

The chain is built from TRBV30 and TRBJ1-1; D is unclear. Germline-derived CDR1 and CDR2 are GTSNPN and SVGIG (reference sequence). The CDR3 length is 12 residues. V lost 1 base, J lost 10 bases, and 13 bases lay in between. DNA of the CDR3: TGTGCCTGGAGTGCATTCCAAAGGTCAGCTTTCTTT. Protein sequence: CAWSAFQRSAFF.

The chain employs TRBV30 and TRBJ2-7; D is perhaps TRBD2 (6 bases). Trimming took off 4 bases at V and 4 bases at J, with 17 bases between the two ends. This CDR3 spans 14 amino acids. The germline V gene has CDR1 GTSNPN and CDR2 SVGIG (reference sequence). The CDR3 DNA follows: TGTGCCTGGACCCCTCTCGGAGGGGAATACGAGCAGTACTTC. This codes for CAWTPLGGEYEQYF.

This clone has just one count. This chain connects TRBV5-6 to TRBJ1-5, with TRBD1 as a possible D gene (6 bases). Trimming cost V 4 bases and J 0 bases, with 17 bases left between them. The CDR3 is 17 amino acids. Germline V gene sequence: CDR1 SGHDT, CDR2 YYEEEE. CDR3 residues: CASSPFDRKNSNQPQHF. For the CDR3, the DNA is TGTGCCAGCAGCCCATTTGACAGGAAGAATAGCAATCAGCCCCAGCATTTT.

This chain joins TRBV2 and TRBJ2-1; D ambiguous. Germline lookup yields CDR1 SNHLY and CDR2 FYNNEI. This CDR3 contains 14 residues. Deletions cut 3 bases from V and 5 bases from J, with 11 bases between. CDR3 in DNA: TGTGCCAGCAGTGACCTGCTACCCGACAATGAGCAGTTCTTC. The encoded protein is CASSDLLPDNEQFF.

The V gene is TRBV11-2, the J gene TRBJ2-5, with 7 nucleotides matching TRBD1. The J call may be incorrect, as the DNA end agrees better with TRBJ2-7. Germline CDR1 SGHAT, CDR2 FQNNGV. The CDR3 loop spans 15 amino acids. The CDR3 nucleotides read TGTGCCAGCAGCTTAGCACGGACAGGACGCTACGAGCAGTACTTC. Translating gives CASSLARTGRYEQYF.

This chain uses TRBV19 with TRBJ2-2; 8 bases align to TRBD2. Germline V gene lookup returns CDR1 LNHDA and CDR2 SQIVND (reference sequence). The CDR3 sequence is 14 residues long. The J segment lost 6 bases and the V segment lost 9 bases, leaving 9 bases of the junction unmatched. For the CDR3, the DNA is TGTGCCAGCCGACCGGGACTAGGTGCCGGGGAGCTGTTTTTT. Its translation: CASRPGLGAGELFF.

This clone was detected once. The chain recombines TRBV28 with TRBJ1-2; D not resolved. The germline V gene has CDR1 MDHEN and CDR2 SYDVKM. V was cut by 6 bases and J by 3 bases, with 11 bases left in between. The CDR3 totals 13 residues. CDR3 region: CASRPPLYYGYTF. CDR3 DNA sequence: TGTGCCAGCAGGCCGCCTCTGTACTATGGCTACACCTTC.

The chain carries TRBV4-1 and TRBJ2-3; 8 nucleotides line up with TRBD1. This CDR3 has 16 residues. From germline, CDR1 is MGHRA and CDR2 YSYEKL. V was pared by 0 bases and J by 5 bases, with 7 bases of the junction left unmatched. The CDR3 is CASSQESQGARDTQYF. CDR3 coding DNA: TGCGCCAGCAGCCAAGAGTCCCAGGGGGCTAGAGATACGCAGTATTTT.

The chain uses TRBV6-1 and TRBJ2-4, with 11 bases that match TRBD1. V lost 4 bases, J lost 0 bases, and 8 bases stayed unmatched. The CDR3 totals 18 residues. Germline CDR1 reads MNHNS; CDR2 reads SASEGT. CDR3 in amino acids: CASSARTGGGGAKNIQYF. In DNA, the CDR3 is TGTGCCAGCAGTGCTCGGACAGGGGGCGGCGGAGCCAAAAACATTCAGTACTTC.

The rearrangement joins TRBV28 to TRBJ1-2, with D possibly being TRBD1 (6 bases). V was trimmed by 6 bases and J by 4 bases, leaving 12 bases between them. This CDR3 is 13 amino acids long. Per germline, CDR1 MDHEN and CDR2 SYDVKM. For the CDR3, the DNA is TGTGCCAGCAGCCCTACAGGGACCTATGGCTACACCTTC. Translation: CASSPTGTYGYTF.